This paragraph covers one T cell receptor (beta chain) sequence. Its antigen remains unidentified. TCRdb called the 5' RACE reads again in MiXCR, with one record for every CDR3 protein. The data contain 500,000 to 650,000 distinct CDR3 sequences, 17% of them singletons. The data were obtained in a study of T cells after yellow fever vaccination. Per germline, CDR1 SGHRS and CDR2 YFSETQ. The CDR3 loop spans 14 amino acids. The J segment lost 9 bases and the V segment lost 4 bases, leaving 7 bases of the junction unmatched. Study conclusions and caveats: Abundant clonotypes from the bulk population could get into FACS-sorted repertoires as contaminants. Post-booster samples contained most primary-vaccination clones (around 95% CD4, roughly 88% CD8).

The starting material was PBMCs, obtained less than 6 days after the first yellow fever vaccination. The source is a man aged 18-30 years who received the YFV17D yellow fever vaccine. The chain has TRBV5-1 and TRBJ2-1; 10 positions match TRBD1. CDR3 DNA sequence: TGCGCCAGCAGCCAGGGACAGGGGTATGGTGAGCAGTTCTTC. Encoded protein: CASSQGQGYGEQFF.